This T cell receptor (beta chain) was recorded in a study of blood T cells in healthy people across ages. Whole-study findings and limits: Age brought a roughly linear fall in TCR beta diversity measured per million T cells. The long-lived group displayed more naive CD4+ cells, plus higher diversity, than the aged donors did.

Primers used in a second PCR of roughly 6 to 11 cycles were a sample-barcoded 5' primer and a J-beta primer mix. TCRdb reanalysed the 5' RACE reads using MiXCR and keeps one entry per CDR3 protein. There are more than 1,000,000 distinct CDR3 sequences in the sample; approximately 25% occur only once, and about 0.69% lies in the top ten. A few counts support this clonotype. The antigen remains unidentified. These same records also appear under a second study, on T cells of mothers and their children. This second study notes: All extracted RNA went into cDNA synthesis, about 1.4 ug per 15 ul. Relative to unrelated pairs, biologically related mother-child dyads exhibited marginally greater, non-significant overlap.

Sequencing was carried out using blood. The TCR comes from a girl aged 2-15 years in good health.

CDR3 region: CASSQEGGANTEAFF. The CDR3, as DNA: TGTGCCAGCAGCCAAGAAGGGGGGGCTAACACTGAAGCTTTCTTT. This sequence joins TRBV3-1 and TRBJ1-1; D possibly corresponds to TRBD1 (6 bases). The germline gives CDR1 LGHDT, CDR2 YNNKEL (reference sequence). CDR3 length: 15 amino acids. V lost 0 bases and J 2 bases, leaving 10 bases between the germline ends.